This TCR beta chain was found in a study of blood T cell repertoires in COVID-19. With 6 bases clipped from V and 4 bases from J, the junction kept 15 bases outside the gene matches. The CDR3 length is 16 residues. The germline gives CDR1 SGDLS, CDR2 YYNGEE. Sequenced by immunoSEQ multiplex PCR; TCRdb stores in-frame clones only, minus some. The sample has some 120,000 clones, about 77% seen once. The sample was peripheral blood. This chain joins TRBV9 and TRBJ1-1, with 7 nucleotides matching TRBD1. This TCR was recovered from a human donor in a cohort sampled during active COVID-19. CDR3 nucleotides: TGTGCCAGCAAAAGAGACAGGGTGATTGGGACCACTGAAGCTTTCTTT. This translates into CASKRDRVIGTTEAFF.